The 11 T cell receptor beta chains listed next were all sequenced from one sample in a study of blood T cell repertoires in COVID-19. Some clones are missing from TCRdb's copy, which holds only in-frame ones; the method was immunoSEQ multiplex PCR. The sample consists of about 55,000 clones, roughly 80% of them appearing once. Sequencing was carried out using peripheral blood. These receptors originate from a woman in her sixties or seventies with acute or convalescent COVID-19.

This clone was observed a handful of times. The chain carries TRBV2 and TRBJ2-7, with D unresolved. There are 13 residues in the CDR3. V shed 2 bases and J shed 2 bases, with 7 bases lying between them. Germline-derived CDR1 and CDR2 are SNHLY and FYNNEI. CDR3 loop: CASSESVPYEQYF. CDR3 DNA sequence: TGTGCCAGCAGTGAATCCGTCCCCTACGAGCAGTACTTC.

The rearrangement joins TRBV3-1 (or the pseudogene TRBV3-2) to TRBJ1-2, with unresolved D. V shed 2 bases and J shed 1 base, with 8 bases lying between them. Germline V gene lookup returns CDR1 LGHDT and CDR2 YNNKEL (reference sequence). The CDR3 is made up of 14 amino acids. CDR3 protein: CASSQSEGNYGYTF. The DNA of the CDR3 is TGTGCCAGCAGCCAAAGTGAGGGTAACTATGGCTACACCTTC.

The CDR3 DNA sequence: TGTGCCAGCTCACCAGAAATTACAGGAATTGAAGCTTTCTTT. As protein: CASSPEITGIEAFF. The gene calls are TRBV18 and TRBJ1-1; possibly TRBD1 for D (5 bases). Trimming left V 2 bases short and J 7 bases short, with 14 bases between. CDR3 size: 14 residues. The germline V gene has CDR1 KGHSH and CDR2 LQKENI.

The gene calls are TRBV4-2 and TRBJ1-6, with TRBD1 identical over 7 bases. V was clipped by 0 bases and J by 5 bases; unmatched bases: 10. This CDR3 has 18 residues. Looked up from germline, CDR1 is LGHNA and CDR2 is YNFKEQ. This CDR3 is CASSQEPPRQGNNSPLHF. Written as DNA, the CDR3 is TGTGCCAGCAGCCAAGAACCGCCGAGACAGGGAAATAATTCACCCCTCCACTTT.

This chain uses TRBV3-1 (or the pseudogene TRBV3-2) with TRBJ2-1, with 15 bases that match TRBD2. The CDR3 has 16 amino acids. V was clipped by 5 bases and J by 6 bases; unmatched bases: 5. CDR1 is LGHDT, CDR2 YNNKEL, per germline (reference sequence). The CDR3 loop is CASSKGLAGGTNEQFF. CDR3 nucleotides: TGTGCCAGCAGCAAGGGACTAGCGGGGGGTACCAATGAGCAGTTCTTC.

DNA for the CDR3: TGTGCCAGCAGCCCACTAGGGAGAGGTGGAAACACCATATATTTT. It yields the protein CASSPLGRGGNTIYF. The rearrangement uses TRBV14 and TRBJ1-3; no definite D call. The ends were cut back, 4 bases at V and 3 bases at J, with 13 bases in the middle. The CDR3 extends over 15 amino acids. Looked up from germline, CDR1 is SGHDN and CDR2 is FVKESK.

With regard to this clone: One end of the junction varies from germline; a read error may be responsible. The rearrangement links TRBV19 to TRBJ2-1, with TRBD2 matching over 9 bases. The CDR3 consists of 14 residues. In germline, CDR1 is LNHDA, CDR2 SQIVND (reference sequence). The CDR3 coding sequence is TGTGCCAGTAGGCCTTTGGCGGGAGGGCCTATAATGGTCTTC. This encodes CASRPLAGGPIMVF. Complete variable domain (other parts from reference TRBV19 and TRBJ2-1): DGGITQSPKYLFRKEGQNVTLSCEQNLNHDAMYWYRQDPGQGLRLIYYSQIVNDFQKGDIAEGYSVSREKKESFPLTVTSAQKNPTAFYLCASRPLAGGPIMVFGPGTRLTVL.

This chain uses TRBV4-1 with TRBJ2-3, with 9 bases that match TRBD2. The ends lost 8 bases at V and 6 bases at J; junction bases unmatched: 9. The CDR3 has 14 amino acids. Germline V gene lookup returns CDR1 MGHRA and CDR2 YSYEKL. CDR3 protein: CASARLAGLDTQYF. The CDR3 coding sequence is TGCGCCAGCGCGCGGCTAGCGGGGTTGGATACGCAGTATTTT.

The chain links TRBV2 to TRBJ1-2; a weak D match, TRBD1 (5 bases). The germline gives CDR1 SNHLY, CDR2 FYNNEI. This CDR3 region has 17 residues. The V and J ends lost 2 bases and 4 bases respectively, with 20 bases between them. The CDR3 sequence is CASSELTDPITFYGYTF. CDR3 coding DNA: TGTGCCAGCAGTGAATTGACAGACCCAATTACCTTCTATGGCTACACCTTC. The whole variable domain, remainder taken from reference TRBV2 and TRBJ1-2, is EPEVTQTPSHQVTQMGQEVILRCVPISNHLYFYWYRQILGQKVEFLVSFYNNEISEKSEIFDDQFSVERPDGSNFTLKIRSTKLEDSAMYFCASSELTDPITFYGYTFGSGTRLTVV.

This clone was picked up a small number of times. The chain links TRBV29-1 to TRBJ1-5; possibly TRBD1 for D (5 bases). Germline lookup yields CDR1 SQVTM and CDR2 ANQGSEA. CDR3 size: 13 residues. V lost 4 bases and J lost 4, with 11 bases in between. The CDR3 here is CSVAWGVNQPQHF. The CDR3 DNA is TGCAGCGTTGCATGGGGGGTAAATCAGCCCCAGCATTTT.

The rearrangement links TRBV4-1 to TRBJ1-3; no definite D call. This CDR3 spans 16 amino acids. V was trimmed by 0 bases and J by 0 bases, leaving 9 bases between them. Per the germline V gene, CDR1 is MGHRA and CDR2 is YSYEKL. DNA of the CDR3: TGCGCCAGCAGCCAAGATGTCGGGGTCTCTGGAAACACCATATATTTT. The encoded protein is CASSQDVGVSGNTIYF.